The T cell receptor beta chain described here comes from a study of molecular identifiers for immune sequencing clone quantification. General study points: Among effectors, clones above 20 RNA copies held over 98% of molecules; among naive cells, under 1%. Highly expanded clone sizes could be underestimated by identical TCR molecules that share a barcode.

Ten or more counts support this clonotype. Its target is unknown. Previously described methods and listed TCR primers were used for bulk TCR libraries. MiXCR, run by TCRdb on the PCR reads, gives a single entry per CDR3 protein. Here the sample spans roughly 300,000 distinct CDR3 sequences, roughly a quarter being singletons. Per germline, CDR1 MGHRA and CDR2 YSYEKL. The CDR3 has 13 amino acids. With 9 bases removed from V and 1 base from J, the gap between germline ends came to 12 bases. As CD8+CD4-CCR7+CD45RA+ cells, naive CD8 T cells were sorted. The sample consisted of naive CD8+ T cells from blood, with Jurkat cell RNA spiked in. Regarding subset: FACS-sorted CD8+CD4-CCR7+CD45RA+ naive T cells. J is TRBJ1-1 and V is TRBV4-1; unclear D gene. This sequence originates from a human donor in good health. Some libraries in this study had Jurkat cell RNA spiked in. The chain's CDR3 is CASKSPPNTEAFF. The CDR3 nucleotides are TGCGCCAGTAAATCACCCCCGAACACTGAAGCTTTCTTT.